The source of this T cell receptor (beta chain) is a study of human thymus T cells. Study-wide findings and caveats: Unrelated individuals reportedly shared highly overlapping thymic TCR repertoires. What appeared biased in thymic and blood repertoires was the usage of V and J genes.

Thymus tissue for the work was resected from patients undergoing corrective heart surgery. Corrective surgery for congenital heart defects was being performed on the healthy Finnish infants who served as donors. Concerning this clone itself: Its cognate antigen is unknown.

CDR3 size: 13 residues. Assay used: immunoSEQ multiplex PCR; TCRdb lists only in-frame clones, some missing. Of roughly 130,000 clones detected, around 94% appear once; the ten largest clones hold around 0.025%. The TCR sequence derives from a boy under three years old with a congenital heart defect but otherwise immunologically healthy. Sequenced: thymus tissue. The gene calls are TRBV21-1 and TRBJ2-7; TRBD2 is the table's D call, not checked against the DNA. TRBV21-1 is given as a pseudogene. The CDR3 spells CASSKGRKNEQYF. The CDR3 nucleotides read TGTGCCAGCAGCAAAGGGAGGAAGAACGAGCAGTACTTC.